This is a list of T cell receptor beta chains from one sample in a study of shared clonotypes between healthy human individuals. Assay used: immunoSEQ multiplex PCR; TCRdb lists only in-frame clones, some missing. The sample carries approximately 840,000 clones, just over 95% recorded once. The sequenced material came from naive CD8+ T cells sorted from blood. These receptors originate from a man aged 25-45 years in good health. CDR3s include the opening cysteine and the closing phenylalanine or tryptophan. The order of the fields is V gene, clone size, J gene, D gene, CDR3 protein, CDR3 DNA. D genes are given only for firm matches. Clone size appears in some rows only: once, few, many, or a class for an expanded clone.

V gene: TRBV7-9; clone size: NA; J gene: TRBJ2-1; D gene: TRBD2; CDR3 protein: CASSSWTSGTYNEQFF; CDR3 DNA: TGTGCCAGCAGCAGTTGGACTAGCGGTACGTACAATGAGCAGTTCTTC
V gene: TRBV4-3; clone size: NA; J gene: TRBJ1-3; D gene: NA; CDR3 protein: CASSQDLGVGNTIYF; CDR3 DNA: TGCGCCAGCAGCCAAGACCTAGGGGTCGGAAACACCATATATTTT
V gene: TRBV11-2; clone size: NA; J gene: TRBJ2-3; D gene: NA; CDR3 protein: CASSEAGVYTDTQYF; CDR3 DNA: TGTGCCAGCAGCGAAGCAGGGGTTTACACAGATACGCAGTATTTT
V gene: TRBV4-1; clone size: NA; J gene: TRBJ2-7; D gene: NA; CDR3 protein: CASSQGSTGDSYEQYF; CDR3 DNA: TGCGCCAGCAGCCAAGGGTCGACAGGAGACTCCTACGAGCAGTACTTC
V gene: TRBV27; clone size: NA; J gene: TRBJ2-5; D gene: NA; CDR3 protein: CASSYGGAETQYF; CDR3 DNA: TGTGCCAGCAGTTATGGGGGGGCGGAGACCCAGTACTTC
V gene: TRBV28; clone size: NA; J gene: TRBJ1-5; D gene: TRBD1; CDR3 protein: CASSFSPSEPDRVFQPQHF; CDR3 DNA: TGTGCCAGCAGTTTTTCGCCTTCCGAGCCAGACAGGGTTTTTCAGCCCCAGCATTTT
V gene: TRBV29-1; clone size: NA; J gene: TRBJ2-7; D gene: TRBD2; CDR3 protein: CSVGGSSYEQYF; CDR3 DNA: TGCAGCGTTGGCGGGAGCTCCTACGAGCAGTACTTC
V gene: TRBV4-1; clone size: NA; J gene: TRBJ1-2; D gene: NA; CDR3 protein: CASSQGSNSVGGYTF; CDR3 DNA: TGCGCCAGCAGCCAAGGGAGTAACAGCGTAGGGGGCTACACCTTC
V gene: TRBV4-1; clone size: NA; J gene: TRBJ2-1; D gene: NA; CDR3 protein: CASSQDRTAYNEQFF; CDR3 DNA: TGCGCCAGCAGCCAAGATCGGACGGCTTACAATGAGCAGTTCTTC
V gene: TRBV4-3; clone size: NA; J gene: TRBJ1-2; D gene: NA; CDR3 protein: CASSQGTLFNYGYTF; CDR3 DNA: TGCGCCAGCAGCCAAGGTACCCTATTCAACTATGGCTACACCTTC
V gene: TRBV5-4; clone size: NA; J gene: TRBJ2-7; D gene: NA; CDR3 protein: CASSLDAGLHEQYF; CDR3 DNA: TGTGCCAGCAGCTTGGATGCAGGGCTCCACGAGCAGTACTTC
V gene: TRBV19; clone size: NA; J gene: TRBJ2-7; D gene: NA; CDR3 protein: CASSPRGLYEQYF; CDR3 DNA: TGTGCCAGTAGTCCCAGGGGCCTCTACGAGCAGTACTTC
V gene: TRBV27; clone size: NA; J gene: TRBJ1-1; D gene: TRBD1; CDR3 protein: CASSSRQGYNTEAFF; CDR3 DNA: TGTGCCAGCAGTTCCCGACAGGGGTACAACACTGAAGCTTTCTTT
V gene: TRBV14; clone size: NA; J gene: TRBJ2-3; D gene: NA; CDR3 protein: CASSQVPGDTQYF; CDR3 DNA: TGTGCCAGCAGCCAAGTTCCGGGAGATACGCAGTATTTT
V gene: TRBV2; clone size: NA; J gene: TRBJ2-7; D gene: NA; CDR3 protein: CASSGPGPRSYEQYF; CDR3 DNA: TGTGCCAGCAGTGGACCGGGACCGCGCTCCTACGAGCAGTACTTC
V gene: TRBV11-2; clone size: NA; J gene: TRBJ1-2; D gene: TRBD1; CDR3 protein: CASSFGGGGELYGYTF; CDR3 DNA: TGTGCCAGCAGCTTTGGGGGAGGGGGCGAGCTCTATGGCTACACCTTC
V gene: TRBV11-2; clone size: NA; J gene: TRBJ2-1; D gene: TRBD2; CDR3 protein: CASSPAGGSQFF; CDR3 DNA: TGTGCCAGCAGCCCCGCGGGAGGATCTCAGTTCTTC
V gene: TRBV7-9; clone size: NA; J gene: TRBJ2-1; D gene: TRBD2; CDR3 protein: CASSPRTSGSSTYNEQFF; CDR3 DNA: TGTGCCAGCAGCCCCAGGACTAGCGGGAGTTCAACCTACAATGAGCAGTTCTTC
V gene: TRBV27; clone size: NA; J gene: TRBJ2-1; D gene: NA; CDR3 protein: CASSFIGTTRGNEQFF; CDR3 DNA: TGTGCCAGCAGTTTTATCGGGACTACAAGGGGGAATGAGCAGTTCTTC
V gene: TRBV11-2; clone size: NA; J gene: TRBJ2-3; D gene: NA; CDR3 protein: CASSAKPNSLITADTQYF; CDR3 DNA: TGTGCCAGCAGCGCGAAGCCAAACAGCTTGATTACTGCAGATACGCAGTATTTT
V gene: TRBV11-2; clone size: NA; J gene: TRBJ2-7; D gene: NA; CDR3 protein: CASSSAGDEQYF; CDR3 DNA: TGTGCCAGCAGCTCAGCCGGGGACGAGCAGTACTTC
V gene: TRBV29-1; clone size: NA; J gene: TRBJ2-1; D gene: NA; CDR3 protein: CSAWDHSSQNEQFF; CDR3 DNA: TGCAGCGCCTGGGACCACAGCTCCCAAAATGAGCAGTTCTTC
V gene: TRBV7-8; clone size: NA; J gene: TRBJ1-2; D gene: NA; CDR3 protein: CASSLAQGTNYGYTF; CDR3 DNA: TGTGCCAGCAGCTTAGCGCAGGGGACTAACTATGGCTACACCTTC
V gene: TRBV27; clone size: NA; J gene: TRBJ2-7; D gene: TRBD2; CDR3 protein: CASSYASGLSYEQYF; CDR3 DNA: TGTGCCAGCAGTTATGCTAGCGGGTTGTCCTACGAGCAGTACTTC
V gene: TRBV30; clone size: NA; J gene: TRBJ1-5; D gene: TRBD1; CDR3 protein: CAWSVLGQGGQPQHF; CDR3 DNA: TGTGCCTGGAGTGTACTCGGACAGGGAGGACAGCCCCAGCATTTT
V gene: TRBV29-1; clone size: NA; J gene: TRBJ2-3; D gene: NA; CDR3 protein: CSVEDLRHSTDTQYF; CDR3 DNA: TGCAGCGTTGAAGATCTTAGACACTCCACAGATACGCAGTATTTT
V gene: TRBV5-1; clone size: once; J gene: TRBJ2-7; D gene: NA; CDR3 protein: CASSLGTDLSYEQYF; CDR3 DNA: TGCGCCAGCAGCTTGGGGACCGATCTCTCCTACGAGCAGTACTTC
V gene: TRBV19; clone size: NA; J gene: TRBJ1-2; D gene: TRBD1; CDR3 protein: CASRYPDRGPTGYTF; CDR3 DNA: TGTGCCAGTAGGTACCCCGACAGGGGGCCGACGGGCTACACCTTC
V gene: TRBV7-9; clone size: NA; J gene: TRBJ2-7; D gene: TRBD1; CDR3 protein: CASSRLGQGLGYEQYF; CDR3 DNA: TGTGCCAGCAGCAGACTGGGACAGGGGCTCGGCTACGAGCAGTACTTC
V gene: TRBV29-1; clone size: NA; J gene: TRBJ2-1; D gene: NA; CDR3 protein: CSVEDIREAVGEQFF; CDR3 DNA: TGCAGCGTTGAAGATATCCGGGAAGCTGTGGGTGAGCAGTTCTTC
V gene: TRBV11-2; clone size: once; J gene: TRBJ2-1; D gene: TRBD2; CDR3 protein: CASSASGGARYRRQFF; CDR3 DNA: TGTGCCAGCAGCGCGTCGGGGGGGGCTAGATATCGACGACAGTTCTTC
V gene: TRBV29-1; clone size: NA; J gene: TRBJ2-5; D gene: TRBD1; CDR3 protein: CSALNRDRAYRETQYF; CDR3 DNA: TGCAGCGCCCTGAATCGGGACAGGGCTTATCGGGAGACCCAGTACTTC
V gene: TRBV5-6; clone size: NA; J gene: TRBJ2-2; D gene: NA; CDR3 protein: CASSLGVNTGELFF; CDR3 DNA: TGTGCCAGCAGCTTGGGCGTGAACACCGGGGAGCTGTTTTTT
V gene: TRBV11-2; clone size: NA; J gene: TRBJ2-1; D gene: NA; CDR3 protein: CASSPTGGSSYNEQFF; CDR3 DNA: TGTGCCAGCAGCCCGACTGGGGGAAGCTCCTACAATGAGCAGTTCTTC
V gene: TRBV28; clone size: NA; J gene: TRBJ1-2; D gene: TRBD1; CDR3 protein: CASSLTTGDGKDYGYTF; CDR3 DNA: TGTGCCAGCAGTTTAACAACAGGGGACGGGAAGGACTATGGCTACACCTTC
V gene: TRBV5-6; clone size: NA; J gene: TRBJ2-3; D gene: TRBD1; CDR3 protein: CASRPTRTGDPRPDTQYF; CDR3 DNA: TGTGCCAGCAGGCCAACCAGGACAGGGGATCCCCGGCCAGATACGCAGTATTTT
V gene: TRBV7-9; clone size: NA; J gene: TRBJ1-2; D gene: NA; CDR3 protein: CASDFEGEGGYTF; CDR3 DNA: TGTGCCAGCGATTTCGAGGGGGAAGGTGGCTACACCTTC
V gene: TRBV19; clone size: NA; J gene: TRBJ2-1; D gene: NA; CDR3 protein: CASSYPGTEQFF; CDR3 DNA: TGTGCCAGTAGTTACCCTGGGACGGAGCAGTTCTTC
V gene: TRBV5-5; clone size: NA; J gene: TRBJ1-2; D gene: NA; CDR3 protein: CASSLDRLGYTF; CDR3 DNA: TGTGCCAGCAGCTTGGACCGGCTTGGCTACACCTTC
V gene: TRBV5-1; clone size: NA; J gene: TRBJ2-2; D gene: NA; CDR3 protein: CASSSPTGANTGELFF; CDR3 DNA: TGCGCCAGCAGCTCCCCGACAGGAGCGAACACCGGGGAGCTGTTTTTT
V gene: TRBV6-6; clone size: NA; J gene: TRBJ1-1; D gene: NA; CDR3 protein: CASSPDSTEAFF; CDR3 DNA: TGTGCCAGCAGTCCCGACAGCACTGAAGCTTTCTTT
V gene: TRBV5-1; clone size: NA; J gene: TRBJ2-1; D gene: NA; CDR3 protein: CASSLRLVRRSPINEQFF; CDR3 DNA: TGCGCCAGCAGCTTGCGCCTCGTACGGCGGTCCCCGATCAATGAGCAGTTCTTC
V gene: TRBV4-1; clone size: once; J gene: TRBJ1-5; D gene: NA; CDR3 protein: CASSQDSSSNQPQHF; CDR3 DNA: TGCGCCAGCAGCCAGGACAGTTCTAGCAATCAGCCCCAGCATTTT
V gene: TRBV14; clone size: NA; J gene: TRBJ1-1; D gene: TRBD1; CDR3 protein: CASSRKLGQGVLEAFF; CDR3 DNA: TGTGCCAGCAGCCGAAAGTTAGGACAGGGGGTTCTTGAAGCTTTCTTT
V gene: TRBV6-5; clone size: once; J gene: TRBJ2-2; D gene: NA; CDR3 protein: CASSYSRGAGELFF; CDR3 DNA: TGTGCCAGCAGTTACTCCAGGGGCGCCGGGGAGCTGTTTTTT
V gene: TRBV6-1; clone size: NA; J gene: TRBJ1-2; D gene: NA; CDR3 protein: CASGRNYGYTF; CDR3 DNA: TGTGCCAGCGGACGGAACTATGGCTACACCTTC
V gene: TRBV27; clone size: NA; J gene: TRBJ1-2; D gene: TRBD1; CDR3 protein: CASSPIGDRGYGYTF; CDR3 DNA: TGTGCCAGCAGCCCGATTGGGGACAGGGGATATGGCTACACCTTC
V gene: TRBV4-1; clone size: NA; J gene: TRBJ2-1; D gene: NA; CDR3 protein: CASSQDGLGGYNEQFF; CDR3 DNA: TGCGCCAGCAGCCAAGACGGACTAGGGGGTTACAATGAGCAGTTCTTC
V gene: TRBV6-5; clone size: NA; J gene: TRBJ1-1; D gene: NA; CDR3 protein: CASSYSIGLNTEAFF; CDR3 DNA: TGTGCCAGCAGTTACTCGATTGGACTGAACACTGAAGCTTTCTTT
V gene: TRBV5-5; clone size: NA; J gene: TRBJ2-3; D gene: NA; CDR3 protein: CASSPFGSGPGVTDTQYF; CDR3 DNA: TGTGCCAGCAGCCCATTCGGGTCTGGACCGGGAGTAACGGATACGCAGTATTTT
V gene: TRBV9; clone size: NA; J gene: TRBJ2-1; D gene: TRBD2; CDR3 protein: CASSQSGSSASEQFF; CDR3 DNA: TGTGCCAGCAGCCAAAGCGGGAGTAGCGCAAGTGAGCAGTTCTTC
V gene: TRBV29-1; clone size: NA; J gene: TRBJ2-3; D gene: NA; CDR3 protein: CSGVGDTTDTQYF; CDR3 DNA: TGCAGCGGGGTGGGGGACACCACAGATACGCAGTATTTT
V gene: TRBV4-2; clone size: once; J gene: TRBJ2-2; D gene: NA; CDR3 protein: CASSQEQGVAYTGELFF; CDR3 DNA: TGTGCCAGCAGCCAAGAACAAGGTGTCGCGTACACCGGGGAGCTGTTTTTT
V gene: TRBV18; clone size: NA; J gene: TRBJ2-1; D gene: NA; CDR3 protein: CASSSKTQSSYNEQFF; CDR3 DNA: TGTGCCAGCTCATCTAAGACTCAGAGCTCCTACAATGAGCAGTTCTTC
V gene: TRBV7-6; clone size: NA; J gene: TRBJ2-7; D gene: NA; CDR3 protein: CASSSPGPGIPEQYF; CDR3 DNA: TGTGCCAGCAGTTCACCGGGACCAGGGATACCCGAGCAGTACTTC
V gene: TRBV6-1; clone size: once; J gene: TRBJ1-4; D gene: NA; CDR3 protein: CASSEAGESNEKLFF; CDR3 DNA: TGTGCCAGCAGTGAGGCCGGGGAGTCAAATGAAAAACTGTTTTTT
V gene: TRBV4-3; clone size: few; J gene: TRBJ1-5; D gene: NA; CDR3 protein: CASSQDFLGIQPQHF; CDR3 DNA: TGCGCCAGCAGCCAAGATTTTCTAGGGATTCAGCCCCAGCATTTT
V gene: TRBV13; clone size: NA; J gene: TRBJ2-4; D gene: TRBD1; CDR3 protein: CASSSNGQGMEAKNIQYF; CDR3 DNA: TGTGCCAGCAGCTCCAATGGACAGGGGATGGAGGCCAAAAACATTCAGTACTTC
V gene: TRBV4-1; clone size: NA; J gene: TRBJ1-1; D gene: NA; CDR3 protein: CASSQDPPQGRNTEAFF; CDR3 DNA: TGCGCCAGCAGCCAAGATCCCCCCCAGGGAAGGAACACTGAAGCTTTCTTT